The T cell receptor beta chain described here comes from a study of T cell repertoires in cytomegalovirus infection. Across the whole study: It was the public TCR beta signatures that indicated both CMV infection and matching HLA type. Points from the study as a whole: Cumulative frequency of public TCR beta families picked out carriers of CMV plus the relevant HLA.

TCRdb reprocessed the reads with MiXCR, giving one entry per CDR3 protein. The sample contains tens of thousands of distinct CDR3 sequences, around 20% of which appear only once. This clonotype was observed a handful of times. Its antigen is unknown. CDR3 size: 14 residues. V was cut by 2 bases and J by 5 bases, with 13 bases left in between. Germline CDR1 SGHTA, CDR2 FQGNSA. Specimen: CD8+ T cells from cultured PBMCs, collected from culture after CMV antigen stimulation. This receptor was obtained from a human donor in good health (CMV status not recorded). Some clones in this sample may be carry-over from other donors' samples. The chain couples TRBV7-2 to TRBJ2-7, with a possible D match to TRBD2 (5 bases). CDR3 sequence: CASSLIFAEDEQYF. CDR3 in DNA: TGTGCCAGCAGCTTAATCTTCGCGGAGGACGAGCAGTACTTC.